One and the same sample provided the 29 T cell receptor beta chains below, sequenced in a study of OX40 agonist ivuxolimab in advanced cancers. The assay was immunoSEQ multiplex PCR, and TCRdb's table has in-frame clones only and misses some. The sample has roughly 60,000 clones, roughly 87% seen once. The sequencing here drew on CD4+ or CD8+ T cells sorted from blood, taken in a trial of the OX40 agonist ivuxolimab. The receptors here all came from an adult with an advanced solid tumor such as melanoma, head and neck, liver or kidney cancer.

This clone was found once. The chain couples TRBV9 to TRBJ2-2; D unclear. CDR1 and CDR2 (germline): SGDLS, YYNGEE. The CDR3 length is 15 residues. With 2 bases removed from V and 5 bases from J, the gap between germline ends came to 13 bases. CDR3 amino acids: CASSVSDLPTGELFF. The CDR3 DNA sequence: TGTGCCAGCAGCGTCTCCGACCTTCCTACCGGGGAGCTGTTTTTT.

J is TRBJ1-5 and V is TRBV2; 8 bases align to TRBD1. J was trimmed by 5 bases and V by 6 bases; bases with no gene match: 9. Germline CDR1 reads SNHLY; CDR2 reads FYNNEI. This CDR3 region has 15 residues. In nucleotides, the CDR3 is TGTGCCAGCAGAGGGTGGGGACAGGTCTATCAGCCCCAGCATTTT. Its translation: CASRGWGQVYQPQHF.

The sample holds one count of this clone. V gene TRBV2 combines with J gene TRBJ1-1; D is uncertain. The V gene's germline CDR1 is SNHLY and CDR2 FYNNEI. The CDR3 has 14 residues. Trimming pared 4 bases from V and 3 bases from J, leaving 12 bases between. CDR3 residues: CASSVGSRDTEAFF. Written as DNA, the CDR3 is TGTGCCAGCAGTGTCGGCTCGAGGGACACTGAAGCTTTCTTT.

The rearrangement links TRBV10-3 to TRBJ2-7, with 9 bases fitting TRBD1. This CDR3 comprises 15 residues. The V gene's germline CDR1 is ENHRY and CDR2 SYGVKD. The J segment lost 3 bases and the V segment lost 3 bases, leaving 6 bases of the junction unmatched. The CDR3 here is CAISDKTGGIYEQYF. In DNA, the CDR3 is TGTGCCATCAGTGACAAGACAGGGGGAATCTACGAGCAGTACTTC.

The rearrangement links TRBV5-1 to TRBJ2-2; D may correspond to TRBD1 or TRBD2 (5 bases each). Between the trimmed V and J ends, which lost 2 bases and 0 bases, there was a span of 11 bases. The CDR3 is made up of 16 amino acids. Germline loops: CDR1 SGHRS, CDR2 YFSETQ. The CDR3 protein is CASSFPRGPNTGELFF. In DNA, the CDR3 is TGCGCCAGCAGCTTCCCCCGGGGACCGAACACCGGGGAGCTGTTTTTT.

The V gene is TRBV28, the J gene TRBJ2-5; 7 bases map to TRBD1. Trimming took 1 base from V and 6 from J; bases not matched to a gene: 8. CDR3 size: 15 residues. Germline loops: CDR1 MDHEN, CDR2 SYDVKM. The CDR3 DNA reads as TGTGCCAGCAGTTTATCTCACAGGGGCCAGCAGACCCAGTACTTC. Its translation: CASSLSHRGQQTQYF.

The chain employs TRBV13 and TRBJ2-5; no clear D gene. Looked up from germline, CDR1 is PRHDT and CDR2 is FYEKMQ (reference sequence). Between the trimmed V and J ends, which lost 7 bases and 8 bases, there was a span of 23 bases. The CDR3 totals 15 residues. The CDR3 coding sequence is TGTGCCAGCACCCTGAGTAACATACGAAGAGAAACCCAGTACTTC. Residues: CASTLSNIRRETQYF. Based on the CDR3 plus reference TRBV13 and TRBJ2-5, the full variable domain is AAGVIQSPRHLIKEKRETATLKCYPIPRHDTVYWYQQGPGQDPQFLISFYEKMQSDKGSIPDRFSAQQFSDYHSELNMSSLELGDSALYFCASTLSNIRRETQYFGPGTRLLVL.

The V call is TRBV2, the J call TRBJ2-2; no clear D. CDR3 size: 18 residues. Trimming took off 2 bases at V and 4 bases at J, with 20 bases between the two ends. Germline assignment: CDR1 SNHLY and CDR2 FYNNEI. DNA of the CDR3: TGTGCCAGCAGTGAACTGATAGTCGGCAGTGCGAGCACCGGGGAGCTGTTTTTT. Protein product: CASSELIVGSASTGELFF.

This CDR3 reads CASSFFAQAAPYEQYF. The CDR3 DNA sequence: TGTGCCAGCAGCTTTTTCGCCCAGGCAGCCCCCTACGAGCAGTACTTC. This chain joins TRBV5-4 and TRBJ2-7; D call uncertain. V was pared by 2 bases and J by 2 bases, with 17 bases between. The CDR3 loop spans 16 amino acids. The germline gives CDR1 SGHNT, CDR2 YYREEE (reference sequence).

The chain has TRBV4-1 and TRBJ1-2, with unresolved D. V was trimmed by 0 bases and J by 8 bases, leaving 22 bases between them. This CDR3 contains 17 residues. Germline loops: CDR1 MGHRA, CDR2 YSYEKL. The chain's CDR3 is CASSQDSKGIVLNGYTF. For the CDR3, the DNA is TGCGCCAGCAGCCAAGATTCAAAGGGTATCGTTTTGAACGGCTACACCTTC.

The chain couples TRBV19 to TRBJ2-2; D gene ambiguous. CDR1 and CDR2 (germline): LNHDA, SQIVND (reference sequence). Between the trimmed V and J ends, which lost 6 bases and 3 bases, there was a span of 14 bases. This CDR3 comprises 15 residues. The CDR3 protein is CASSHYKGYTGELFF. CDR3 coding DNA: TGTGCCAGTAGCCACTATAAAGGATACACCGGGGAGCTGTTTTTT.

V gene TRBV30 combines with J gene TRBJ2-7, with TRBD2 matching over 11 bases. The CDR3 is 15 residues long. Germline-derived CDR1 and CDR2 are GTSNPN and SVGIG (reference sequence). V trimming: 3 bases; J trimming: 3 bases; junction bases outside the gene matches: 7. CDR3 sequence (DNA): TGTGCCTGGAGCACTACCGGGACTAGCGGCTACGAGCAGTACTTC. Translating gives CAWSTTGTSGYEQYF.

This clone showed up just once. This chain's CDR3 is CASSFMRPTSGRNNRTKNIQYF. The DNA for the CDR3 is TGTGCCAGCAGCTTTATGAGACCGACTAGCGGGAGGAATAATCGGACCAAAAACATTCAGTACTTC. This sequence joins TRBV13 and TRBJ2-4; the match to TRBD2 covers 13 bases. CDR1 is PRHDT and CDR2 is FYEKMQ in the germline V gene (reference sequence). The length of the CDR3 is 22 residues. Trimming removed 3 bases from V and 2 bases from J; junction bases left unmatched: 19. Full variable domain (missing parts from reference TRBV13 and TRBJ2-4): AAGVIQSPRHLIKEKRETATLKCYPIPRHDTVYWYQQGPGQDPQFLISFYEKMQSDKGSIPDRFSAQQFSDYHSELNMSSLELGDSALYFCASSFMRPTSGRNNRTKNIQYFGAGTRLSVL.

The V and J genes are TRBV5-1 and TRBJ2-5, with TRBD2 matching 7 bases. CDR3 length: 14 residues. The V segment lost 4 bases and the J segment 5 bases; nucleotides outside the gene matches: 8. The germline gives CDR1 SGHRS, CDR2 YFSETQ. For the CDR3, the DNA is TGCGCCAGCAGCGCGAGCGGGACGGGGGAGACCCAGTACTTC. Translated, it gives CASSASGTGETQYF.

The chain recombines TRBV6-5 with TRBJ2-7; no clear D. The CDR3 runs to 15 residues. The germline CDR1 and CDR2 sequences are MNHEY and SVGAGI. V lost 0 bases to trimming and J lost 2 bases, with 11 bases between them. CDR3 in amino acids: CASSYSGGKTYEQYF. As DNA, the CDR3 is TGTGCCAGCAGTTACTCGGGTGGGAAGACCTACGAGCAGTACTTC.

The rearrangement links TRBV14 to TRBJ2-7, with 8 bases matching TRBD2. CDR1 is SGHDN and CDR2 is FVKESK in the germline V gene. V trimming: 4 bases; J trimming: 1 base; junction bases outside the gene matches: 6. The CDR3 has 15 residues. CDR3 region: CASSPAGGGSYEQYF. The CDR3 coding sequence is TGTGCCAGCAGCCCCGCGGGAGGTGGTTCCTACGAGCAGTACTTC.

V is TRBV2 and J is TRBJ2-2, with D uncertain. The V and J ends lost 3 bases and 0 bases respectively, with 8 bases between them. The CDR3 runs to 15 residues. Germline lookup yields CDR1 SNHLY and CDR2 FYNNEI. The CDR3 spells CASSDRIANTGELFF. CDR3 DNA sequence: TGTGCCAGCAGTGACAGGATCGCGAACACCGGGGAGCTGTTTTTT.

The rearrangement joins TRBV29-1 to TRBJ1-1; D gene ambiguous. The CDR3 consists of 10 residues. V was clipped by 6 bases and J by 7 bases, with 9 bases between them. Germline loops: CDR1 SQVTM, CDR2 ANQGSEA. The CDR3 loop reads CSVAHREAFF. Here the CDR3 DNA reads TGCAGCGTGGCTCACCGTGAAGCTTTCTTT.

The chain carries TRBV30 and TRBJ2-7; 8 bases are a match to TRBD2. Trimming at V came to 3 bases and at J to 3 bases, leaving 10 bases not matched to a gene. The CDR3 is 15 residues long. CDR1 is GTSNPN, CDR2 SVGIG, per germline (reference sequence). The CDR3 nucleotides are TGTGCCTGGAGCCCCCGAAGCGGGAGAGACTACGAGCAGTACTTC. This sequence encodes CAWSPRSGRDYEQYF.

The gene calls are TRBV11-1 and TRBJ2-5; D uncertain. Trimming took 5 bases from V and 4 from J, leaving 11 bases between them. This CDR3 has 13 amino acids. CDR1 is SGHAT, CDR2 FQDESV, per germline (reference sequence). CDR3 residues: CASSRDRGETQYF. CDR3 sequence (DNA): TGTGCCAGCAGCCGCGATCGAGGAGAGACCCAGTACTTC.

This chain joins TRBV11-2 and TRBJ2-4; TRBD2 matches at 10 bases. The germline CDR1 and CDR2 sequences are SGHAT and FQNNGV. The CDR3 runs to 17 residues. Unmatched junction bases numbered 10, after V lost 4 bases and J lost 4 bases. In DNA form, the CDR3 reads TGTGCCAGCAGCTCCCGACTAGCGGGCTGGGGAAAAAACATTCAGTACTTC. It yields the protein CASSSRLAGWGKNIQYF.

The CDR3 DNA follows: TGTGCCAGTAAAGGGGGGAGCGGGAGAACCGGGGAGCTGTTTTTT. Protein product: CASKGGSGRTGELFF. This chain uses TRBV19 with TRBJ2-2; 8 bases line up with TRBD2. The CDR3 is 15 amino acids. With V trimmed by 7 bases and J by 5 bases, 9 bases remained unmatched. CDR1 LNHDA and CDR2 SQIVND come from the germline V gene (reference sequence).

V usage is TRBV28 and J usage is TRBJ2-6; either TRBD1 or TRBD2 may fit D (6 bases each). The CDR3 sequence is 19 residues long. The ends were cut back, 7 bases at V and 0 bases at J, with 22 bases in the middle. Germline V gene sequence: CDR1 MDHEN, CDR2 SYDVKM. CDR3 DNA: TGTGCCAGCACCCACTGGTCGGGGGCCCCAAACTCTGGGGCCAACGTCCTGACTTTC. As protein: CASTHWSGAPNSGANVLTF.

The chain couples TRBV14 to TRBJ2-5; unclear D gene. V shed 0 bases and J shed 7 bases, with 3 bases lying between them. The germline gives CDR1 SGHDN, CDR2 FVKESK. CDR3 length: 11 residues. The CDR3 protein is CASSQEVTQYF. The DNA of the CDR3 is TGTGCCAGCAGCCAAGAGGTGACCCAGTACTTC.

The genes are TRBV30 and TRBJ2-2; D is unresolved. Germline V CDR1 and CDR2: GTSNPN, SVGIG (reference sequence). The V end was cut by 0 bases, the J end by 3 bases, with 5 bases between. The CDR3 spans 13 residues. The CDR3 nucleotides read TGTGCCTGGAGTGTGCTGGACACCGGGGAGCTGTTTTTT. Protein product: CAWSVLDTGELFF.

The CDR3 DNA reads as TGTGCCAGCAGCTTTGGGGGGATAGGCAATCAGCCCCAGCATTTT. It yields the protein CASSFGGIGNQPQHF. The chain is built from TRBV7-9 and TRBJ1-5, with a tentative D call TRBD1 (5 bases). V shed 3 bases and J shed 2 bases, with 11 bases lying between them. The germline CDR1 and CDR2 sequences are SEHNR and FQNEAQ (reference sequence). CDR3 length: 15 residues.

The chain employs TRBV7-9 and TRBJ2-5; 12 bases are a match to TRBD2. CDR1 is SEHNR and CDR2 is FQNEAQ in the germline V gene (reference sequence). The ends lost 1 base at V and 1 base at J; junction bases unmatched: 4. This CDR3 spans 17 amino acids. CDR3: CASSLGLAGGPQETQYF. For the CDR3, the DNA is TGTGCCAGCAGCTTAGGTCTAGCGGGAGGGCCCCAAGAGACCCAGTACTTC.

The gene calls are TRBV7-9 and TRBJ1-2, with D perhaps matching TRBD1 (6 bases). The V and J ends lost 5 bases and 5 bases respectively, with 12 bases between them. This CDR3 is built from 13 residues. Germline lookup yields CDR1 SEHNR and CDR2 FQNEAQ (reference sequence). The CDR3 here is CASSQTTGYGYTF. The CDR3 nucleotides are TGTGCCAGCAGCCAGACGACAGGATATGGCTACACCTTC.

The DNA for the CDR3 is TGTGCCAGCTCACCAGGCCCCAATGAGCAGTTCTTC. It codes for CASSPGPNEQFF. The genes are TRBV18 and TRBJ2-1, with D unresolved. Germline CDR1 and CDR2: KGHSH and LQKENI. V gave up 2 bases and J gave up 6 bases, with 5 bases separating them. CDR3 length: 12 residues.